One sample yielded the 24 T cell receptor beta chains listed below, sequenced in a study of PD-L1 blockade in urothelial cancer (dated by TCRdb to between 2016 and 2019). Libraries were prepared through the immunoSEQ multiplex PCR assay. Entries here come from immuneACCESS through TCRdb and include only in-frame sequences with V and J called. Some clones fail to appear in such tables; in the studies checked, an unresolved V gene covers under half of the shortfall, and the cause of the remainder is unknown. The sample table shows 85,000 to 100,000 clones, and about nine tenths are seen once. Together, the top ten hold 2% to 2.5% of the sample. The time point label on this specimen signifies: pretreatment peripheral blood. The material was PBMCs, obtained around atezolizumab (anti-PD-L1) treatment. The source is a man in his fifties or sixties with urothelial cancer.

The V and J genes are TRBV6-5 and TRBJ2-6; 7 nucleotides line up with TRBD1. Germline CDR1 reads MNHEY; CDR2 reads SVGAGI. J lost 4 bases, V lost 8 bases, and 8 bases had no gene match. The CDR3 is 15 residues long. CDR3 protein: CASGGRGPGANVLTF. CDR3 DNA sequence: TGTGCCAGCGGGGGTAGGGGGCCCGGGGCCAACGTCCTGACTTTC.

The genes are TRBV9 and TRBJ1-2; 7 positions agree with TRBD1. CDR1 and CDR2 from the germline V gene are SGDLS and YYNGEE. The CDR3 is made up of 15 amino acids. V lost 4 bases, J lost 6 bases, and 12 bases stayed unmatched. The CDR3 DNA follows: TGTGCCAGCAGCATTCGACAGGGTTCCGCGGATGGCTACACCTTC. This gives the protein CASSIRQGSADGYTF.

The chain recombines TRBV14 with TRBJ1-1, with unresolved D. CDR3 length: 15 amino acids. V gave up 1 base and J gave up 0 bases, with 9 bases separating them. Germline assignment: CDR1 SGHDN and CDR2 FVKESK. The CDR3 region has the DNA TGTGCCAGCAGCCAAGCTTGGAGGATGAACACTGAAGCTTTCTTT. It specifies CASSQAWRMNTEAFF.

In DNA form, the CDR3 reads TGTGCCAGCAGTTCCCCTAGCGCAGATACGCAGTATTTT. Translated, it gives CASSSPSADTQYF. The chain joins TRBV28 to TRBJ2-3; D may be TRBD2 (6 bases). V lost 4 bases, J lost 4 bases, and 9 bases lay in between. The CDR3 spans 13 residues. Per germline, CDR1 MDHEN and CDR2 SYDVKM.

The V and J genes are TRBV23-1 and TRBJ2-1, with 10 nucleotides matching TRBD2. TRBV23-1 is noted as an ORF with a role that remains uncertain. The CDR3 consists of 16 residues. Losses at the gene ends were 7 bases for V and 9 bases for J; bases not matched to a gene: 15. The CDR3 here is CASTLMRAGGPSEQFF. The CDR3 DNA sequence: TGCGCCAGCACCCTAATGAGAGCGGGAGGGCCAAGTGAGCAGTTCTTC.

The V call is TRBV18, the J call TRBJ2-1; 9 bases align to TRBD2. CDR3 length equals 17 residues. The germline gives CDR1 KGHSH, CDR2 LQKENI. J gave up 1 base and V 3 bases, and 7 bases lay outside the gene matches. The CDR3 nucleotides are TGTGCCAGCTCACCTCTCCTAGCGGGAAAGTCCTACAATGAGCAGTTCTTC. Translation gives CASSPLLAGKSYNEQFF.

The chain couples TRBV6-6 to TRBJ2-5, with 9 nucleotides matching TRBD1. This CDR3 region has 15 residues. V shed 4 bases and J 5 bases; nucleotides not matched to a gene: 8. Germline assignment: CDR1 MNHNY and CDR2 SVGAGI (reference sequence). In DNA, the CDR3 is TGTGCCAGCAGTTGGGGACAGGGTAGGTCGGAGACCCAGTACTTC. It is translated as CASSWGQGRSETQYF.

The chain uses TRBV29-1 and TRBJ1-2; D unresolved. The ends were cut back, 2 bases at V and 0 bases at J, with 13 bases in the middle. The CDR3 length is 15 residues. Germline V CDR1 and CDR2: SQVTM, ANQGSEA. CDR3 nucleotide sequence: TGCAGCGTTGAACTTGAACAGTTAGCTAACTATGGCTACACCTTC. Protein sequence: CSVELEQLANYGYTF.

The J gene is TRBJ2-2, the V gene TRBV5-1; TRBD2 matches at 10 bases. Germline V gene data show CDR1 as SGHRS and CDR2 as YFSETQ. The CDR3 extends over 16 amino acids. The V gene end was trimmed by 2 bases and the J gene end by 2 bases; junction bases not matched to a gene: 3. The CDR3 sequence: CASSFGLADNTGELFF. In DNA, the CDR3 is TGCGCCAGCAGCTTTGGACTAGCGGATAACACCGGGGAGCTGTTTTTT.

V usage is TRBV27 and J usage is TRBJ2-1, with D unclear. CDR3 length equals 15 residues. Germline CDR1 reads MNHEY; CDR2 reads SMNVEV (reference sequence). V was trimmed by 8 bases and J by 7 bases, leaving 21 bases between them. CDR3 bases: TGTGCCAGCCGCCGCACCGCCCGAGAGTTAAATGAGCAGTTCTTC. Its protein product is CASRRTARELNEQFF.

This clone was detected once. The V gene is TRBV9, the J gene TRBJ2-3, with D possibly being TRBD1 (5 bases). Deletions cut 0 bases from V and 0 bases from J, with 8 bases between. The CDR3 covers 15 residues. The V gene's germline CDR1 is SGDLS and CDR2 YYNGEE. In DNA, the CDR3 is TGTGCCAGCAGCGTAGAAGCAGGGAGCACAGATACGCAGTATTTT. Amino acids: CASSVEAGSTDTQYF.

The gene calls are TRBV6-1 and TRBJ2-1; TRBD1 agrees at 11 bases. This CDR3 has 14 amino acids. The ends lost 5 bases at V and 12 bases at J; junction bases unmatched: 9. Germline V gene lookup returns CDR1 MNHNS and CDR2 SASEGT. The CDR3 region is CASSRDRGAERQFF. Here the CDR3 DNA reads TGTGCCAGCAGTAGGGACAGGGGGGCGGAGCGGCAGTTCTTC.

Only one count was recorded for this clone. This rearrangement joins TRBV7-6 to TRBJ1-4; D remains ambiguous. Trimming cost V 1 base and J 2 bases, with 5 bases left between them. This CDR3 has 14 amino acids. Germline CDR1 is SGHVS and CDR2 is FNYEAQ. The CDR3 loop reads CASSLEETNEKLFF. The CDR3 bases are TGTGCCAGCAGCTTAGAGGAGACTAATGAAAAACTGTTTTTT.

CDR3: CSVGGTGSYEQYF. For the CDR3, the DNA is TGCAGCGTTGGGGGGACAGGATCTTACGAGCAGTACTTC. The chain uses TRBV29-1 and TRBJ2-7; TRBD1 agrees at 8 bases. V was clipped by 4 bases and J by 4 bases; unmatched bases: 6. CDR1 is SQVTM and CDR2 is ANQGSEA in the germline V gene. The CDR3 contains 13 residues.

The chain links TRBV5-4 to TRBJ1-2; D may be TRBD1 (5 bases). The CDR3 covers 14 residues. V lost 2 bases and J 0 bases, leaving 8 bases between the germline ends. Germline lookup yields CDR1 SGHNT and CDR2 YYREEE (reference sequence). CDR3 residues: CASSLRGANYGYTF. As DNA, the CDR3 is TGTGCCAGCAGCTTACGGGGGGCTAACTATGGCTACACCTTC. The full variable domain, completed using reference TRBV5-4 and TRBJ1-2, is ETGVTQSPTHLIKTRGQQVTLRCSSQSGHNTVSWYQQALGQGPQFIFQYYREEENGRGNFPPRFSGLQFPNYSSELNVNALELDDSALYLCASSLRGANYGYTFGSGTRLTVV.

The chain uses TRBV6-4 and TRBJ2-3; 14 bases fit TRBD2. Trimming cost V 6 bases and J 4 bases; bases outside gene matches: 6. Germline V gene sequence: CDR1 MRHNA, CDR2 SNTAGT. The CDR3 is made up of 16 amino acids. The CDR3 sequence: CASSAKTSGGADTQYF. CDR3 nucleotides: TGTGCCAGCAGCGCCAAGACTAGCGGGGGGGCAGATACGCAGTATTTT.

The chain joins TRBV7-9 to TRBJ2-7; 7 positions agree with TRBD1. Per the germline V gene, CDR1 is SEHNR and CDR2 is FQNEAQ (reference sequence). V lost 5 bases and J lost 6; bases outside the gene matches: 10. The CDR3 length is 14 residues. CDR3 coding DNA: TGTGCCAGCAGCCCACCAGGGGGTTTAATCGAGCAGTACTTC. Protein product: CASSPPGGLIEQYF. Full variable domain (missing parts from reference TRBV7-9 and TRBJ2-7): DTGVSQNPRHKITKRGQNVTFRCDPISEHNRLYWYRQTLGQGPEFLTYFQNEAQLEKSRLLSDRFSAERPKGSFSTLEIQRTEQGDSAMYLCASSPPGGLIEQYFGPGTRLTVT.

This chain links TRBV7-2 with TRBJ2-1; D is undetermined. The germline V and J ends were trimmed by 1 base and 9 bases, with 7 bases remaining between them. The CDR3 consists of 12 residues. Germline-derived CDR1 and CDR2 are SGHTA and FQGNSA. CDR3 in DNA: TGTGCCAGCAGCTTAGGGCTTCCTGAGCAGTTCTTC. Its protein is CASSLGLPEQFF.

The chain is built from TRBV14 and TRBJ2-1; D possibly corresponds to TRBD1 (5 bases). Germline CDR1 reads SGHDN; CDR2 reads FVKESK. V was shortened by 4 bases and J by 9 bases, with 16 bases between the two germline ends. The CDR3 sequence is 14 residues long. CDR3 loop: CASSLSQGRAEQFF. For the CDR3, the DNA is TGTGCCAGCAGCCTTTCCCAGGGTAGGGCTGAGCAGTTCTTC.

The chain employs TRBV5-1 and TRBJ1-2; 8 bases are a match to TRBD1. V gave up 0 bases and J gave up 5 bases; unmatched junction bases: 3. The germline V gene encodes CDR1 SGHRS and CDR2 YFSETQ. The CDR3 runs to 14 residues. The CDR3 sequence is CASSLGQGIYGYTF. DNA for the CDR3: TGCGCCAGCAGCTTGGGACAGGGGATTTATGGCTACACCTTC.

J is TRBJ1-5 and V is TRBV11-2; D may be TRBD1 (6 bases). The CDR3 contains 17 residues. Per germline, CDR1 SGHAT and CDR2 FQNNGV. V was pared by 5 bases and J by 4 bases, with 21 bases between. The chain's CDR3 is CASSPNQGSRQNQPQHF. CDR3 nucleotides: TGTGCCAGCAGCCCGAATCAGGGGAGCAGGCAGAATCAGCCCCAGCATTTT.

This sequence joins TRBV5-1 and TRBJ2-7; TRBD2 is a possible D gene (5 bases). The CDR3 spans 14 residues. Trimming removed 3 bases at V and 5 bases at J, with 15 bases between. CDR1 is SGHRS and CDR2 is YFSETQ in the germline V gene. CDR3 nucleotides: TGCGCCAGCAGCTCGAGTCGGGGTATCAACGAGCAGTACTTC. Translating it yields CASSSSRGINEQYF.

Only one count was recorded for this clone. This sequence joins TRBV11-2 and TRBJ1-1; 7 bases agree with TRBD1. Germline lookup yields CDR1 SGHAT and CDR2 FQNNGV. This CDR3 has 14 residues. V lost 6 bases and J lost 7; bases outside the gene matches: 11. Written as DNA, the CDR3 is TGTGCCAGCAGAGTCAACAGGGGTTCGGGTGAAGCTTTCTTT. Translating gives CASRVNRGSGEAFF.

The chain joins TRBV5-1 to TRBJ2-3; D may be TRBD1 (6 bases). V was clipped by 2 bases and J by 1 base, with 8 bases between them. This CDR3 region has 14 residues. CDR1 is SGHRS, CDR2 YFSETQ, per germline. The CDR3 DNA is TGCGCCAGCAGCTTACAGGGAGGCACAGATACGCAGTATTTT. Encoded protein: CASSLQGGTDTQYF.